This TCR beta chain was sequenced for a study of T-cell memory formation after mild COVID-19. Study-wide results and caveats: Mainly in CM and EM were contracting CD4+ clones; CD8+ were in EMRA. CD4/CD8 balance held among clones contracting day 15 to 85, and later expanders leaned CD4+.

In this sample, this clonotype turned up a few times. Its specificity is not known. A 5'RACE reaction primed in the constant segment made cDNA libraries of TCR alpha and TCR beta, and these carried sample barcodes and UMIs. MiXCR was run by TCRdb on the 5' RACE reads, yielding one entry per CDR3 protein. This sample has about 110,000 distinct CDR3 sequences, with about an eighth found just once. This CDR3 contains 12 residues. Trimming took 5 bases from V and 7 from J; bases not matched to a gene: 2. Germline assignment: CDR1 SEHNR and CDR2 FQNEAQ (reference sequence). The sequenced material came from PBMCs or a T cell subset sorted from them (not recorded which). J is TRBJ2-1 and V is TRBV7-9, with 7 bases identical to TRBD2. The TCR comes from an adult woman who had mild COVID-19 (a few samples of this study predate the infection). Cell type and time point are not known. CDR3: CASSGRGNEQFF. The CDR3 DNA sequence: TGTGCCAGCAGCGGGAGGGGTAATGAGCAGTTCTTC.